Each of the 22 T cell receptor beta chains below was sequenced from the same sample in a study of persistence of HIV-infected CD4 T cells. Their specific antigens are unknown. The immunoSEQ assay was version 4, run in survey mode. The protocol was immunoSEQ multiplex PCR, while the TCRdb copy is restricted to in-frame clones and leaves out a portion. The sample lists around 9,200 clones, approximately 77% seen once, with 1.5% to 2% in the top ten. An overlapping HIV-1 Gag peptide pool stimulated these cells at roughly 0.97 ug/peptide/mL. Sorting selected CD4+ T cells upregulating both CD40 ligand and CD69. The source material was CD4+ T cells sorted from PBMCs after roughly 20-hour stimulation, sampled from a patient who received antiretroviral therapy. The receptors originated from an adult woman with HIV who was CMV-seropositive.

The gene calls are TRBV6-4 and TRBJ1-3; no firm D call. Trimming took 2 bases from V and 0 from J, leaving 8 bases between them. The germline CDR1 and CDR2 sequences are MRHNA and SNTAGT. The CDR3 spans 15 residues. Here the CDR3 DNA reads TGTGCCAGCAGTGACCCGTCTTACTCTGGAAACACCATATATTTT. The encoded protein is CASSDPSYSGNTIYF.

CDR3 protein: CASSIDHRQAEQYF. The CDR3 bases are TGTGCCAGTAGTATAGACCATCGACAGGCTGAGCAGTACTTC. The rearrangement links TRBV19 to TRBJ2-7, with D maybe TRBD1 (6 bases). V gave up 0 bases and J gave up 7 bases, with 13 bases separating them. This CDR3 is 14 amino acids long. Germline V CDR1 and CDR2: LNHDA, SQIVND (reference sequence). Full variable domain (missing parts from reference TRBV19 and TRBJ2-7): DGGITQSPKYLFRKEGQNVTLSCEQNLNHDAMYWYRQDPGQGLRLIYYSQIVNDFQKGDIAEGYSVSREKKESFPLTVTSAQKNPTAFYLCASSIDHRQAEQYFGPGTRLTVT.

The chain employs TRBV3-1 (or the pseudogene TRBV3-2) and TRBJ2-1; the D gene is possibly TRBD2 (6 bases). The germline V gene encodes CDR1 LGHDT and CDR2 YNNKEL (reference sequence). The CDR3 has 14 residues. V gave up 7 bases and J gave up 4 bases, with 14 bases separating them. CDR3 in amino acids: CASTPSGAYNEQFF. The CDR3 DNA reads as TGTGCCAGCACCCCTTCGGGAGCTTACAATGAGCAGTTCTTC.

The V call is TRBV7-2, the J call TRBJ1-3, with 8 positions matching TRBD1. The length of the CDR3 is 16 residues. Germline V lookup: CDR1 SGHTA, CDR2 FQGNSA. V lost 2 bases, J lost 0 bases, and 3 bases stayed unmatched. The CDR3 sequence: CASSLRGQGSGNTIYF. CDR3 DNA: TGTGCCAGCAGCTTAAGAGGACAGGGCTCTGGAAACACCATATATTTT. Full variable domain (remainder filled in from reference TRBV7-2 and TRBJ1-3): GAGVSQSPSNKVTEKGKDVELRCDPISGHTALYWYRQSLGQGLEFLIYFQGNSAPDKSGLPSDRFSAERTGGSVSTLTIQRTQQEDSAVYLCASSLRGQGSGNTIYFGEGSWLTVV.

The V and J genes are TRBV20-1 and TRBJ1-1; D remains unclear. The CDR3 totals 12 residues. Germline V gene lookup returns CDR1 DFQATT and CDR2 SNEGSKA (reference sequence). Trimming cost V 8 bases and J 0 bases, with 10 bases left between them. This CDR3 is CSPSGMNTEAFF. DNA for the CDR3: TGCAGTCCAAGTGGGATGAACACTGAAGCTTTCTTT.

V usage is TRBV5-1 and J usage is TRBJ2-1; tentative D call: TRBD2 (6 bases). This CDR3 spans 18 amino acids. The germline V gene encodes CDR1 SGHRS and CDR2 YFSETQ. V lost 2 bases to trimming and J lost 0 bases, with 18 bases between them. CDR3 coding DNA: TGCGCCAGCAGCTTTGGGCTAGCGTATTATTCCTCCTACAATGAGCAGTTCTTC. Translation: CASSFGLAYYSSYNEQFF. Full variable domain (outside the CDR3, taken from reference TRBV5-1 and TRBJ2-1): KAGVTQTPRYLIKTRGQQVTLSCSPISGHRSVSWYQQTPGQGLQFLFEYFSETQRNKGNFPGRFSGRQFSNSRSEMNVSTLELGDSALYLCASSFGLAYYSSYNEQFFGPGTRLTVL.

V gene TRBV7-9 combines with J gene TRBJ1-1; D ambiguous. The CDR3 consists of 13 residues. Germline V gene data show CDR1 as SEHNR and CDR2 as FQNEAQ (reference sequence). The V gene lost 1 base and the J gene lost 7 bases, with 10 bases spanning the gap. This CDR3 is CASSLGLGSEAFF. CDR3 nucleotides: TGTGCCAGCAGCTTAGGACTTGGGAGTGAAGCTTTCTTT.

This clone was counted once. The gene calls are TRBV5-1 and TRBJ2-4; D perhaps matches TRBD2 (5 bases). The germline gives CDR1 SGHRS, CDR2 YFSETQ. Trimming took off 0 bases at V and 15 bases at J, with 10 bases between the two ends. The length of the CDR3 is 11 residues. In DNA form, the CDR3 reads TGCGCCAGCAGCTTGGATGGGGAGACGTACTTC. Translation: CASSLDGETYF.

V and J are TRBV7-2 and TRBJ1-2; D is perhaps TRBD1 (6 bases). The CDR3 spans 15 residues. The germline V gene has CDR1 SGHTA and CDR2 FQGNSA. Trimming took off 0 bases at V and 3 bases at J, with 11 bases between the two ends. CDR3 residues: CASSLAKGGYYGYTF. In DNA, the CDR3 is TGTGCCAGCAGCTTAGCAAAGGGGGGTTACTATGGCTACACCTTC.

The chain joins TRBV6-5 to TRBJ2-7, with D possibly TRBD1 on 6 matching bases. V lost 6 bases to trimming and J lost 1 base, with 13 bases between them. This CDR3 has 14 residues. Looked up from germline, CDR1 is MNHEY and CDR2 is SVGAGI. CDR3 region: CASRLWDTSYEQYF. The CDR3 DNA reads as TGTGCCAGCAGACTTTGGGACACATCCTACGAGCAGTACTTC.

This chain uses TRBV6-1 with TRBJ1-6; D uncertain. The CDR3 is made up of 13 amino acids. Trimming pared 3 bases from V and 7 bases from J, leaving 7 bases between. Germline values: CDR1 MNHNS, CDR2 SASEGT. Written as DNA, the CDR3 is TGTGCCAGCAGTGAGGTGGCGAATTCACCCCTCCACTTT. The encoded protein is CASSEVANSPLHF.

J is TRBJ1-1 and V is TRBV5-6; 7 bases match TRBD1. Germline lookup yields CDR1 SGHDT and CDR2 YYEEEE. The CDR3 runs to 16 residues. The V and J ends lost 4 bases and 5 bases, in that order; junction bases with no gene match: 14. CDR3 nucleotides: TGTGCCAGCAGCGCCCGCTTAAACAGGGGAGATACTGAAGCTTTCTTT. Protein sequence: CASSARLNRGDTEAFF.

The CDR3, as DNA: TGTGCCAGCAGCACGGCAGCTAGGGAGCAGTACTTC. This sequence encodes CASSTAAREQYF. The chain links TRBV7-9 to TRBJ2-7; D uncertain. The V end was cut by 5 bases, the J end by 7 bases, with 12 bases between. The CDR3 is 12 amino acids. Germline loops: CDR1 SEHNR, CDR2 FQNEAQ (reference sequence). The entire variable domain, with the rest obtained from reference TRBV7-9 and TRBJ2-7, is as follows: DTGVSQNPRHKITKRGQNVTFRCDPISEHNRLYWYRQTLGQGPEFLTYFQNEAQLEKSRLLSDRFSAERPKGSFSTLEIQRTEQGDSAMYLCASSTAAREQYFGPGTRLTVT.

This chain connects TRBV10-3 to TRBJ1-1; weak D call: TRBD1 (5 bases). V was pared by 6 bases and J by 1 base, with 15 bases between. Germline CDR1 ENHRY, CDR2 SYGVKD. The CDR3 consists of 15 residues. The CDR3 region is CAIRAGGEGNTEAFF. In DNA form, the CDR3 reads TGTGCCATCAGGGCAGGAGGGGAGGGGAACACTGAAGCTTTCTTT.

The V gene is TRBV5-4, the J gene TRBJ2-1; D is possibly TRBD1 or TRBD2 (5 bases each). This CDR3 contains 15 residues. Trimming removed 3 bases from V and 4 bases from J, with 14 bases in between. Germline CDR1 SGHNT, CDR2 YYREEE (reference sequence). The CDR3 sequence: CASSWIGTQYNEQFF. CDR3 nucleotides: TGTGCCAGCAGCTGGATCGGGACGCAATACAATGAGCAGTTCTTC. Full variable domain (missing parts from reference TRBV5-4 and TRBJ2-1): ETGVTQSPTHLIKTRGQQVTLRCSSQSGHNTVSWYQQALGQGPQFIFQYYREEENGRGNFPPRFSGLQFPNYSSELNVNALELDDSALYLCASSWIGTQYNEQFFGPGTRLTVL.

The chain links TRBV6-1 to TRBJ1-2; D unresolved. The germline CDR1 and CDR2 sequences are MNHNS and SASEGT. Deletions cut 3 bases from V and 4 bases from J, with 18 bases between. The CDR3 runs to 16 residues. CDR3 sequence (DNA): TGTGCCAGCAGTGATGATAGGTTGGGTTCGAGCTATGGCTACACCTTC. It is translated as CASSDDRLGSSYGYTF.

V gene TRBV2 combines with J gene TRBJ1-2; D is unresolved. Trimming pared 3 bases from V and 4 bases from J, leaving 18 bases between. This CDR3 has 16 residues. CDR1 SNHLY and CDR2 FYNNEI come from the germline V gene. In nucleotides, the CDR3 is TGTGCCAGCAGTGAGAGGGCAGGTCGTCTGGGCTATGGCTACACCTTC. Residues: CASSERAGRLGYGYTF.

The chain links TRBV15 to TRBJ1-1; a possible D gene is TRBD1 (5 bases). The ends were cut back, 2 bases at V and 1 base at J, with 11 bases in the middle. Germline lookup yields CDR1 LNHNV and CDR2 YYDKDF (reference sequence). The CDR3 is 15 residues long. The CDR3 coding sequence is TGTGCCACCAGCAGAACCCCGGGGGGGAACACTGAAGCTTTCTTT. Translated: CATSRTPGGNTEAFF.

This clone was picked up one time. The chain uses TRBV7-8 and TRBJ2-1; D perhaps matches TRBD2 (6 bases). V shed 1 base and J shed 3 bases, with 19 bases lying between them. The CDR3 consists of 18 residues. CDR1 SGHVS and CDR2 FQNEAQ come from the germline V gene. DNA of the CDR3: TGTGCCAGCAGCTTAGAAAGGGAGGTTCGACCTTACTACAATGAGCAGTTCTTC. This encodes CASSLEREVRPYYNEQFF.

The V call is TRBV30, the J call TRBJ2-2; 7 bases are a match to TRBD2. This CDR3 is built from 14 residues. J gave up 6 bases and V 0 bases, and 4 bases lay outside the gene matches. Germline CDR1 and CDR2: GTSNPN and SVGIG (reference sequence). The CDR3 nucleotides read TGTGCCTGGAGTGTGAATGGGGGGGCCGGGGAGCTGTTTTTT. It translates to CAWSVNGGAGELFF.

V usage is TRBV5-1 and J usage is TRBJ2-1; a weak D match, TRBD1 (6 bases). The length of the CDR3 is 15 residues. Germline V CDR1 and CDR2: SGHRS, YFSETQ. V was pared by 6 bases and J by 9 bases, with 22 bases between. For the CDR3, the DNA is TGCGCCAGCACCCGGGACACCAGGTTGGCGGCTGAGCAGTTCTTC. It yields the protein CASTRDTRLAAEQFF.

This chain joins TRBV18 and TRBJ1-1; TRBD1 aligns across 7 bases. This CDR3 is built from 13 residues. J was trimmed by 6 bases and V by 6 bases; bases with no gene match: 7. The germline gives CDR1 KGHSH, CDR2 LQKENI. The CDR3 nucleotides are TGTGCCAGCTCGCCCACAGGGGACGCTGAAGCTTTCTTT. This encodes CASSPTGDAEAFF. Variable domain in full (rest from reference TRBV18 and TRBJ1-1): NAGVMQNPRHLVRRRGQEARLRCSPMKGHSHVYWYRQLPEEGLKFMVYLQKENIIDESGMPKERFSAEFPKEGPSILRIQQVVRGDSAAYFCASSPTGDAEAFFGQGTRLTVV.